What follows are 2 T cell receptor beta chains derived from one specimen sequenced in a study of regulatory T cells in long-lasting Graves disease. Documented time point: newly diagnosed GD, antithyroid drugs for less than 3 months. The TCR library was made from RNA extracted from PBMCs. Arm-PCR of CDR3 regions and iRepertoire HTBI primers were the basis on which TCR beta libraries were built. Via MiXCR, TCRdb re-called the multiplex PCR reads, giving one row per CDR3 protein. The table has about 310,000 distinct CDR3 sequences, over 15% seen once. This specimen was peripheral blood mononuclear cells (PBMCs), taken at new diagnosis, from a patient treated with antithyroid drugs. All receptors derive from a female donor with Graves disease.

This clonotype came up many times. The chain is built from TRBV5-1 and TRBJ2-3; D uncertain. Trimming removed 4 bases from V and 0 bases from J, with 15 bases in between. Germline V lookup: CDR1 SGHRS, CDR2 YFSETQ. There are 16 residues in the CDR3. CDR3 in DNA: TGCGCCAGCAGCCCCGGCGCTCCCACCAGCACAGATACGCAGTATTTT. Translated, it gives CASSPGAPTSTDTQYF.

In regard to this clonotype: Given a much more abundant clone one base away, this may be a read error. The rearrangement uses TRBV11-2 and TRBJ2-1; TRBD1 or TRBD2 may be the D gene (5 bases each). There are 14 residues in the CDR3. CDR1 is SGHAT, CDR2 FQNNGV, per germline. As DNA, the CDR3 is TGTGCCAGCAGCTTAGATATTCGAGGGGATGAGCAGTCCTTC. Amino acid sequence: CASSLDIRGDEQSF.